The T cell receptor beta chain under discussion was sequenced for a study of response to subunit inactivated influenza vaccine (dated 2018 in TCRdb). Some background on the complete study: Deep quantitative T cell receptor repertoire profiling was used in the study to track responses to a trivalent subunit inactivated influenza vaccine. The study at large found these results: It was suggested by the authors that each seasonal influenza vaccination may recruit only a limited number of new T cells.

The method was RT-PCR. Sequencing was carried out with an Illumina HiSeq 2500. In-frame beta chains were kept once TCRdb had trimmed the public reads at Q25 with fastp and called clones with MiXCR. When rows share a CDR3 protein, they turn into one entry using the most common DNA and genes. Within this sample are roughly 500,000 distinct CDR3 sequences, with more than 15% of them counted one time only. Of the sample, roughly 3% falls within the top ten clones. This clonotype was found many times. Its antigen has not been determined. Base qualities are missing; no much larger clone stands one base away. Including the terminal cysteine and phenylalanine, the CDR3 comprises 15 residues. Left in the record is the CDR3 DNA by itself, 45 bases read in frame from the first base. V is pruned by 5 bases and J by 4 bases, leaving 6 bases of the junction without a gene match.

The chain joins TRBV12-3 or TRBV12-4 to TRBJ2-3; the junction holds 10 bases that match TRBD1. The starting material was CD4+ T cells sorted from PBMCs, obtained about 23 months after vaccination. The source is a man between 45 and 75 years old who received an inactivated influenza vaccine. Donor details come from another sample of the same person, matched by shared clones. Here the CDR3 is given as CASSPWTGGADTQYF. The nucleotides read TGTGCCAGCAGTCCCTGGACAGGGGGGGCAGATACGCAGTATTTT.